Sequencing of this T cell receptor beta chain was carried out in a study of shared clonotypes between healthy human individuals. For this clone: A far larger clone is one base from this, pointing to a likely read error.

Each subset's genomic DNA was shared equally among a number of immunoSEQ plates. Profiled with immunoSEQ multiplex PCR; TCRdb holds only in-frame clones, not every one. The sample lists more than 400,000 clones; about 85% were seen once. V dropped 5 bases and J dropped 4; count of bases not matched to a gene: 3. The CDR3 is made up of 13 amino acids. Germline CDR1 reads SGHTA; CDR2 reads FQGTGA. The sequenced sample was PBMCs. The J gene is TRBJ2-5, the V gene TRBV7-3; 8 nucleotides align to TRBD1. This sequence was found in a woman between 40 and 50 years old in good health. Some clones in this sample may be carry-over from other donors' samples. The CDR3 DNA follows: TGTGCCAGCAGCCACGGACAGGGAGAGACCCAGTACTTC. Amino acid sequence: CASSHGQGETQYF. The whole variable domain, remainder taken from reference TRBV7-3 and TRBJ2-5, is GAGVSQTPSNKVTEKGKYVELRCDPISGHTALYWYRQSLGQGPEFLIYFQGTGAADDSGLPNDRFFAVRPEGSVSTLKIQRTERGDSAVYLCASSHGQGETQYFGPGTRLLVL.